Listed here are 32 T cell receptor beta chains from one sample, sequenced in a study of Ad26.COV2.S vaccination and SARS-CoV-2 variants. Measured with immunoSEQ multiplex PCR; TCRdb has only the in-frame clones, and not every one. The sample holds about 480,000 clones, 87% seen once. The treatment: around 19 received Ad26.COV2.S at low or high dose, single or two shots; several received placebo; per-sample allocation not given. The samples date from day 63 after the first vaccine or placebo injection. Sequences were derived from peripheral blood, sampled in a trial of Ad26.COV2.S vaccine versus placebo. Receptors originate from a person between 18 and 60 years old who received the Ad26.COV2.S COVID-19 vaccine or a placebo.

V gene TRBV7-8 combines with J gene TRBJ1-1, with D maybe TRBD1 (5 bases). CDR3 size: 12 residues. Looked up from germline, CDR1 is SGHVS and CDR2 is FQNEAQ. V gave up 8 bases and J gave up 10 bases, with 17 bases separating them. The CDR3 region is CASSFLGGVAFF. The CDR3 DNA sequence: TGTGCCAGCTCCTTCCTGGGGGGGGTAGCTTTCTTT.

This clone was observed a handful of times. The chain carries TRBV7-3 and TRBJ2-1, with 11 bases matching TRBD2. Germline CDR1 reads SGHTA; CDR2 reads FQGTGA. V shed 5 bases and J 12 bases; nucleotides not matched to a gene: 12. The CDR3 is made up of 15 amino acids. The CDR3 protein is CASSPRVAGGPGQFF. In DNA, the CDR3 is TGTGCCAGCAGCCCAAGAGTAGCGGGAGGGCCGGGGCAGTTCTTC.

This chain links TRBV6-5 with TRBJ1-4, with TRBD1 as a possible D gene (6 bases). There are 15 residues in the CDR3. CDR1 MNHEY and CDR2 SVGAGI come from the germline V gene. V shed 5 bases and J shed 8 bases, with 18 bases lying between them. The CDR3 nucleotides are TGTGCCAGCAGTAATAACAGGGCCTCTTCCGAAAAACTGTTTTTT. It codes for CASSNNRASSEKLFF.

This clone occurred a few times. This chain connects TRBV5-8 to TRBJ2-4; no firm D call. The ends were cut back, 3 bases at V and 4 bases at J, with 29 bases in the middle. CDR3 size: 20 residues. Per germline, CDR1 SGHTS and CDR2 YDEGEE. The CDR3, as DNA: TGTGCCAGCAGCTCGACAAATCCCGTCCTTCCTGTTGGGAAGAAAAACATTCAGTACTTC. Protein sequence: CASSSTNPVLPVGKKNIQYF.

A word on this clone: The same CDR3 is also encoded by other DNA sequences in this sample. This rearrangement joins TRBV7-2 to TRBJ2-7; maybe TRBD2 (5 bases). V lost 5 bases, J lost 0 bases, and 5 bases lay in between. This CDR3 has 12 amino acids. CDR1 is SGHTA, CDR2 FQGNSA, per germline. CDR3 protein: CASSRGSYEQYF. CDR3 sequence (DNA): TGTGCCAGCAGCCGGGGCTCCTACGAGCAGTACTTC.

The V call is TRBV4-2, the J call TRBJ2-7; D gene ambiguous. V dropped 0 bases and J dropped 6 bases, with 9 bases sitting between them. The length of the CDR3 is 13 residues. The germline CDR1 and CDR2 sequences are LGHNA and YNFKEQ. Here the CDR3 reads CASSQDPLSEQYF. The CDR3 coding sequence is TGTGCCAGCAGCCAAGACCCCCTTTCCGAGCAGTACTTC.

The chain recombines TRBV6-2 or TRBV6-3 with TRBJ1-2; D might be TRBD1 (6 bases). The CDR3 sequence is 13 residues long. Trimming cost V 5 bases and J 1 base, with 8 bases left between them. Germline V gene lookup returns CDR1 MNHEY and CDR2 SVGEGT. As DNA, the CDR3 is TGTGCCAGCAGTCCGGACAGTAACTATGGCTACACCTTC. Protein product: CASSPDSNYGYTF.

The gene calls are TRBV19 and TRBJ2-1; the D gene is possibly TRBD2 (6 bases). The germline CDR1 and CDR2 sequences are LNHDA and SQIVND (reference sequence). This CDR3 contains 15 residues. Trimming removed 3 bases at V and 2 bases at J, with 11 bases between. CDR3: CASSMGGTTYNEQFF. CDR3 in DNA: TGTGCCAGTAGTATGGGCGGGACCACCTACAATGAGCAGTTCTTC.

The chain recombines TRBV5-1 with TRBJ1-2, with D hard to call. The germline V gene encodes CDR1 SGHRS and CDR2 YFSETQ. V lost 2 bases, J lost 4 bases, and 9 bases lay in between. The CDR3 runs to 13 residues. This chain's CDR3 is CASSFSGTYGYTF. CDR3 DNA sequence: TGCGCCAGCAGCTTCTCGGGTACCTATGGCTACACCTTC.

J is TRBJ2-1 and V is TRBV14; D may match TRBD1 or TRBD2 (5 bases each). The CDR3 extends over 15 amino acids. The V end was cut by 2 bases, the J end by 5 bases, with 13 bases between. Per the germline V gene, CDR1 is SGHDN and CDR2 is FVKESK. The CDR3 region has the DNA TGTGCCAGCAGCCAACGGACGGGACCCAACAATGAGCAGTTCTTC. Residues: CASSQRTGPNNEQFF.

V usage is TRBV27 and J usage is TRBJ1-2; no firm D call. CDR1 MNHEY and CDR2 SMNVEV come from the germline V gene (reference sequence). Trimming pared 5 bases from V and 2 bases from J, leaving 9 bases between. The CDR3 has 13 amino acids. CDR3: CASSPGRNYGYTF. The CDR3 DNA reads TGTGCCAGCAGTCCCGGGAGGAACTATGGCTACACCTTC.

The gene calls are TRBV30 and TRBJ2-1; 8 bases line up with TRBD2. From germline, CDR1 is GTSNPN and CDR2 SVGIG (reference sequence). CDR3 length equals 15 residues. J was trimmed by 9 bases and V by 2 bases; bases with no gene match: 12. The CDR3 bases are TGTGCCTGGAGTTTTGGGCCAGCGGGAGCCAGTGAGCAGTTCTTC. Its protein is CAWSFGPAGASEQFF. The full variable domain, rest sourced from reference TRBV30 and TRBJ2-1, is SQTIHQWPATLVQPVGSPLSLECTVEGTSNPNLYWYRQAAGRGLQLLFYSVGIGQISSEVPQNLSASRPQDRQFILSSKKLLLSDSGFYLCAWSFGPAGASEQFFGPGTRLTVL.

V gene TRBV2 combines with J gene TRBJ2-5; the D is unclear. CDR3 length: 13 residues. The V gene's germline CDR1 is SNHLY and CDR2 FYNNEI. V was pared by 6 bases and J by 4 bases, with 12 bases between. The CDR3 region is CASRRRLLETQYF. DNA of the CDR3: TGTGCCAGCAGACGACGGCTGTTAGAGACCCAGTACTTC.

The gene calls are TRBV7-2 and TRBJ2-5; D may be TRBD1 (6 bases). CDR3 size: 14 residues. Germline assignment: CDR1 SGHTA and CDR2 FQGNSA. V was clipped by 4 bases and J by 4 bases, with 13 bases between them. In DNA form, the CDR3 reads TGTGCCAGCAGCTACCAACAGGGCACAGAGACCCAGTACTTC. Translating it yields CASSYQQGTETQYF.

This chain joins TRBV2 and TRBJ2-5; 7 bases line up with TRBD2. CDR1 is SNHLY, CDR2 FYNNEI, per germline. With 6 bases clipped from V and 5 bases from J, the junction kept 9 bases outside the gene matches. The CDR3 is 14 residues long. CDR3 nucleotides: TGTGCCAGCAGGGACGGACTAGGAGGGGAGACCCAGTACTTC. Translation: CASRDGLGGETQYF.

The V call is TRBV7-3, the J call TRBJ2-2; tentatively, D is TRBD1 (5 bases). The CDR3 is made up of 15 amino acids. The germline gives CDR1 SGHTA, CDR2 FQGTGA. V was clipped by 4 bases and J by 0 bases, with 9 bases between them. CDR3 in DNA: TGTGCCAGCAGCTCAGACAGCGCGAACACCGGGGAGCTGTTTTTT. This sequence encodes CASSSDSANTGELFF.

This chain connects TRBV2 to TRBJ2-1, with TRBD2 identical over 9 bases. The CDR3 runs 14 residues. Trimming at V came to 4 bases and at J to 6 bases, leaving 4 bases not matched to a gene. Looked up from germline, CDR1 is SNHLY and CDR2 is FYNNEI. CDR3 in DNA: TGTGCCAGCAGTGTGCTAGCGGGACTCAATGAGCAGTTCTTC. Protein product: CASSVLAGLNEQFF.

This chain uses TRBV29-1 with TRBJ1-2; the D is unclear. This CDR3 has 12 residues. The V gene lost 3 bases and the J gene lost 6 bases, with 11 bases spanning the gap. Germline V gene data show CDR1 as SQVTM and CDR2 as ANQGSEA. CDR3 nucleotides: TGCAGCGTTGAGCGGCTCGGCAATGGCTACACCTTC. This gives the protein CSVERLGNGYTF.

The rearrangement links TRBV5-4 to TRBJ1-4; D not certain. Trimming shortened V by 5 bases and J by 8 bases, and 13 bases separated the two germline ends. Germline V gene sequence: CDR1 SGHNT, CDR2 YYREEE (reference sequence). CDR3 length: 13 amino acids. The CDR3 DNA reads as TGTGCCAGCAGTCTCGGGATGGGGGAAAAACTGTTTTTT. Translating it yields CASSLGMGEKLFF.

There are a few counts of this clone. The genes are TRBV3-1 (or the pseudogene TRBV3-2) and TRBJ1-2, with D tentatively TRBD1 (6 bases). The CDR3 sequence is 15 residues long. CDR1 is LGHDT, CDR2 YNNKEL, per germline (reference sequence). Trimming took 2 bases from V and 8 from J, leaving 18 bases between them. The CDR3 bases are TGTGCCAGCAGCCAAAACCAACAGGGTATTTACGGCTACACCTTC. Residues: CASSQNQQGIYGYTF.

The chain uses TRBV5-4 and TRBJ2-7, with a possible D match to TRBD2 (6 bases). The V gene lost 0 bases and the J gene lost 0 bases, with 10 bases spanning the gap. The CDR3 covers 15 residues. Germline loops: CDR1 SGHNT, CDR2 YYREEE (reference sequence). CDR3 sequence: CASSLGGASSYEQYF. As DNA, the CDR3 is TGTGCCAGCAGCTTGGGCGGGGCAAGCTCCTACGAGCAGTACTTC. Complete variable domain (other parts from reference TRBV5-4 and TRBJ2-7): ETGVTQSPTHLIKTRGQQVTLRCSSQSGHNTVSWYQQALGQGPQFIFQYYREEENGRGNFPPRFSGLQFPNYSSELNVNALELDDSALYLCASSLGGASSYEQYFGPGTRLTVT.

In this sample, this clone turned up a few times. This chain joins TRBV19 and TRBJ1-6; D is perhaps TRBD1 (5 bases). Germline V gene lookup returns CDR1 LNHDA and CDR2 SQIVND (reference sequence). CDR3 size: 15 residues. Between the trimmed V and J ends, which lost 5 bases and 3 bases, there was a span of 11 bases. The CDR3 loop is CASSATALYNSPLHF. CDR3 nucleotide sequence: TGTGCCAGTAGTGCGACAGCCCTCTATAATTCACCCCTCCACTTT.

In DNA, the CDR3 is TGTGCCAGTAGTATGTATGAGACCCAGTACTTC. As protein: CASSMYETQYF. The chain carries TRBV19 and TRBJ2-5; D unresolved. This CDR3 is 11 amino acids long. Trimming pared 3 bases from V and 5 bases from J, leaving 4 bases between. Germline CDR1 LNHDA, CDR2 SQIVND (reference sequence).

The rearrangement uses TRBV11-2 and TRBJ2-3; D unresolved. The V end lost 3 bases, the J end lost 2 bases, and 6 bases lay between the germline ends. The CDR3 is 13 residues long. Germline CDR1 and CDR2: SGHAT and FQNNGV. CDR3 region: CASSFSSTDTQYF. CDR3 nucleotide sequence: TGTGCCAGCAGCTTCTCCTCCACAGATACGCAGTATTTT.

V is TRBV29-1 and J is TRBJ1-2, with TRBD1 matching 8 bases. Looked up from germline, CDR1 is SQVTM and CDR2 is ANQGSEA. V dropped 5 bases and J dropped 4; count of bases not matched to a gene: 15. This CDR3 is built from 16 residues. This CDR3 is CSVPTTGQGDAYGYTF. In DNA, the CDR3 is TGCAGCGTTCCAACCACAGGACAGGGAGATGCCTATGGCTACACCTTC.

The V call is TRBV6-2 or TRBV6-3, the J call TRBJ2-1; 10 bases line up with TRBD1. Germline V gene sequence: CDR1 MNHEY, CDR2 SVGEGT. V trimming: 5 bases; J trimming: 4 bases; junction bases outside the gene matches: 8. The CDR3 contains 16 residues. For the CDR3, the DNA is TGTGCCAGCAGTCCCTCCCGGGACAGGGGTTACAATGAGCAGTTCTTC. Translating gives CASSPSRDRGYNEQFF.

This clone was found a few times. The rearrangement links TRBV5-4 to TRBJ2-7; 9 nucleotides line up with TRBD1. V gave up 0 bases and J gave up 6 bases; unmatched junction bases: 4. This CDR3 has 14 residues. Germline CDR1 reads SGHNT; CDR2 reads YYREEE (reference sequence). The chain's CDR3 is CASSLGDREAEQYF. CDR3 DNA sequence: TGTGCCAGCAGCTTGGGGGACAGGGAGGCCGAGCAGTACTTC.

The rearrangement joins TRBV10-3 to TRBJ1-2; D is ambiguous. Between the trimmed V and J ends, which lost 6 bases and 2 bases, there was a span of 7 bases. The germline gives CDR1 ENHRY, CDR2 SYGVKD. The CDR3 spans 12 residues. CDR3 loop: CAIRPRNYGYTF. The CDR3 DNA reads as TGTGCCATCAGGCCTCGGAACTATGGCTACACCTTC.

The chain joins TRBV3-1 (or the pseudogene TRBV3-2) to TRBJ2-1, with 14 bases identical to TRBD2. The CDR3 is made up of 16 amino acids. CDR1 is LGHDT, CDR2 YNNKEL, per germline (reference sequence). The junction had 6 bases not matched to a gene; V was cut back by 4 bases and J by 7 bases. Here the CDR3 reads CASSPGLAGVGNEQFF. In DNA form, the CDR3 reads TGTGCCAGCAGCCCGGGACTAGCGGGAGTGGGAAATGAGCAGTTCTTC.

The chain links TRBV28 to TRBJ2-3; D might be TRBD1 or TRBD2, each matching 5 bases. This CDR3 comprises 16 residues. Trimming removed 5 bases at V and 3 bases at J, with 18 bases between. Germline CDR1 reads MDHEN; CDR2 reads SYDVKM. The CDR3 protein is CASSPLWGKGTDTQYF. Here the CDR3 DNA reads TGTGCCAGCAGTCCCTTATGGGGGAAAGGTACAGATACGCAGTATTTT.

The chain carries TRBV6-2 or TRBV6-3 and TRBJ2-3; TRBD2 aligns across 9 bases. The germline V gene encodes CDR1 MNHEY and CDR2 SVGEGT. V gave up 6 bases and J gave up 15 bases; unmatched junction bases: 10. The CDR3 spans 12 residues. Written as DNA, the CDR3 is TGTGCCAGCAGCGACGGTAGCGGGAGCGTCTATTTT. Translating gives CASSDGSGSVYF.

V usage is TRBV20-1 and J usage is TRBJ1-5; maybe TRBD1 (6 bases). This CDR3 spans 16 amino acids. Trimming stripped 3 bases from V and 4 bases from J, with 19 bases between. Germline V gene lookup returns CDR1 DFQATT and CDR2 SNEGSKA (reference sequence). This chain's CDR3 is CSASAPRQAENQPQHF. CDR3 nucleotides: TGCAGTGCTAGTGCTCCAAGACAGGCCGAAAATCAGCCCCAGCATTTT.